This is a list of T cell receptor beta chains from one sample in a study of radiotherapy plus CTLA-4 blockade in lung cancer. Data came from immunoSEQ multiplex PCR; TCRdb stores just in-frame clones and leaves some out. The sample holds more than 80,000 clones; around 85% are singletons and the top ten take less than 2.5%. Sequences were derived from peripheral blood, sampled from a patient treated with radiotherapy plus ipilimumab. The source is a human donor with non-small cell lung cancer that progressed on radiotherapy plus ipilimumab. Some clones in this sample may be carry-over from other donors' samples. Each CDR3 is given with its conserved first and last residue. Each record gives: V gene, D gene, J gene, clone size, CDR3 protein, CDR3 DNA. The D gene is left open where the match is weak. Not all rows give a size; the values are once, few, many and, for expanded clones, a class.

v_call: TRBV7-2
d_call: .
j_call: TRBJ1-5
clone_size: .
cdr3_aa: CASSSSHQPQHF
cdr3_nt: TGTGCCAGCAGCTCATCGCATCAGCCCCAGCATTTT

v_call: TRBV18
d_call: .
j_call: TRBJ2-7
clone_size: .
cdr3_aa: CASSPIQGKNEQYF
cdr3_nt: TGTGCCAGCTCACCGATCCAGGGTAAGAACGAGCAGTACTTC

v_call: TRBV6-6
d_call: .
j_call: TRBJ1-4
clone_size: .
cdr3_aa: CASSPRGGSNEKLFF
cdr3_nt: TGTGCCAGCAGCCCTCGGGGGGGCAGTAATGAAAAACTGTTTTTT

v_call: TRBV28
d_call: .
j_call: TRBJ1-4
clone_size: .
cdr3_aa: CASTQLGEKLFF
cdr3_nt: TGTGCCAGCACCCAGTTAGGGGAAAAACTGTTTTTT

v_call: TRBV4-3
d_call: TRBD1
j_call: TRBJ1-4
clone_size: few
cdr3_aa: CASSRIWRQGGLEKLFF
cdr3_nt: TGCGCCAGCAGCCGGATCTGGAGACAGGGGGGACTTGAAAAACTGTTTTTT

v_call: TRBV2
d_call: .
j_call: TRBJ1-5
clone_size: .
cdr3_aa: CASIRQINQPQHF
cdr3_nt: TGTGCCAGCATACGACAAATAAATCAGCCCCAGCATTTT

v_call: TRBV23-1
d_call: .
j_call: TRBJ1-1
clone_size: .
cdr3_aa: CASSQGGTEAFF
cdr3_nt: TGCGCCAGCAGTCAGGGGGGGACTGAAGCTTTCTTT

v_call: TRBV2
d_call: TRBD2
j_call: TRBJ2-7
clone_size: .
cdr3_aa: CASSEVAGAGEQYF
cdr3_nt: TGTGCCAGCAGTGAGGTAGCGGGGGCCGGCGAGCAGTACTTC

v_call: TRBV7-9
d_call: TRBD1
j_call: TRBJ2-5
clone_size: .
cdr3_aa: CASSPHRDSLPGTQYF
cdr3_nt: TGTGCCAGCAGCCCCCACCGGGACAGCCTTCCGGGGACCCAGTACTTC

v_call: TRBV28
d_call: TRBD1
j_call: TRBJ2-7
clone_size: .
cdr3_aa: CASSRRGLGDSYEQYF
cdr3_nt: TGTGCCAGCAGTCGTAGGGGGCTGGGAGACTCCTACGAGCAGTACTTC

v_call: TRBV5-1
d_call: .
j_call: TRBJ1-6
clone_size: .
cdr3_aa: CASAEGSRDSPLHF
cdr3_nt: TGCGCCAGCGCCGAGGGATCGCGAGATTCACCCCTCCACTTT

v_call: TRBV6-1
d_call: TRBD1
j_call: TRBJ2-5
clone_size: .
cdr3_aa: CASSEGDRGGTQYF
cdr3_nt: TGTGCCAGCAGTGAAGGCGACAGGGGGGGGACCCAGTACTTC

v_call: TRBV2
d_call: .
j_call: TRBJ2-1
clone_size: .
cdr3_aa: CASTGTFSYNEQFF
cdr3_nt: TGTGCCAGTACCGGGACATTCTCCTACAATGAGCAGTTCTTC

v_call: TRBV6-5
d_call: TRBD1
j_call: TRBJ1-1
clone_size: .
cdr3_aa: CASSYGTGANTEAFF
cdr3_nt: TGTGCCAGCAGTTACGGGACAGGGGCTAACACTGAAGCTTTCTTT

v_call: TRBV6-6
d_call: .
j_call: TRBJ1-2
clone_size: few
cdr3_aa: CASSSNYGYTF
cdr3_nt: TGTGCCAGCAGTTCAAACTATGGCTACACCTTC

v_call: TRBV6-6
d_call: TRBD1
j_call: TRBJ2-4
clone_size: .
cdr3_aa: CASRERQGKDIQYF
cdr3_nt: TGTGCCAGCAGAGAAAGACAGGGAAAGGACATTCAGTACTTC

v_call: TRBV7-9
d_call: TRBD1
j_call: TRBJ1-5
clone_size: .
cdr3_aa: CASSSDRSSNQPQHF
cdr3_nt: TGTGCCAGCAGCTCGGACAGGAGTAGCAATCAGCCCCAGCATTTT

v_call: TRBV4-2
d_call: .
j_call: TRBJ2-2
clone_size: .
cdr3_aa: CASSHAPGTTGELFF
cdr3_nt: TGTGCCAGCAGCCATGCTCCCGGGACCACCGGGGAGCTGTTTTTT

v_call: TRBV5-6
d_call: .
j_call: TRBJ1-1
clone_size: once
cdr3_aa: CASSLTSAEAFF
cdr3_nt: TGTGCCAGCAGCTTGACGAGTGCTGAAGCTTTCTTT

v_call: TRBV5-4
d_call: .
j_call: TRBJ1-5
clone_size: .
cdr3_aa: CASSLDMNNQPQHF
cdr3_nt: TGTGCCAGCAGCTTAGACATGAACAATCAGCCCCAGCATTTT

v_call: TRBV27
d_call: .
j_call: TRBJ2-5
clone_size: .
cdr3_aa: CASSYSKLRETQYF
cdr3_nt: TGTGCCAGCAGTTATTCTAAGCTTAGAGAGACCCAGTACTTC

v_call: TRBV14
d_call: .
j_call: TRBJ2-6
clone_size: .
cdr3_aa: CASGSLKGANVLTF
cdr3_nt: TGTGCCAGTGGGTCCCTAAAAGGGGCCAACGTCCTGACTTTC

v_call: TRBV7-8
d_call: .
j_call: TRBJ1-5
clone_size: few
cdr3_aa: CASSLEGVPNQPQHF
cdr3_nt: TGTGCCAGCAGCTTAGAGGGGGTTCCAAATCAGCCCCAGCATTTT

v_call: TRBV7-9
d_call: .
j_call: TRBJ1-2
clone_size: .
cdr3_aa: CASSLPVGLHYGYTF
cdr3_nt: TGTGCCAGCAGCTTGCCGGTAGGGCTTCATTATGGCTACACCTTC

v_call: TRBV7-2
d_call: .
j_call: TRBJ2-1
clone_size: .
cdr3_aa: CASSPGRDYNEQFF
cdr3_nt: TGTGCCAGCAGCCCGGGCCGAGACTACAATGAGCAGTTCTTC

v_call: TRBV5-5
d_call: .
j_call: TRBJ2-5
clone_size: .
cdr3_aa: CASSLGGTAIGTQYF
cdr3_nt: TGTGCCAGCAGCTTGGGTGGGACGGCAATCGGGACCCAGTACTTC

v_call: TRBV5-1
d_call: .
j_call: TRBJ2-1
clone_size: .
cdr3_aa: CASSLQSSYNEQFF
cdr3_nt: TGCGCCAGCAGCTTGCAGTCCTCCTACAATGAGCAGTTCTTC

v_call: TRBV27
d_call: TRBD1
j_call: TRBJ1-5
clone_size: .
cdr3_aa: CASSLRTGNQPQHF
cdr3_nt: TGTGCCAGCAGTTTAAGGACAGGGAATCAGCCCCAGCATTTT

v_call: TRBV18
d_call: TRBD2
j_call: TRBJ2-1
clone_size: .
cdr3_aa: CASSPKGLAGGSYNEQFF
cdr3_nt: TGTGCCAGCTCACCAAAGGGACTAGCGGGGGGATCCTACAATGAGCAGTTCTTC

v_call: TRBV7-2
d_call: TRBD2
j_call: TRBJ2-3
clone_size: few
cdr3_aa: CASSRTSPRTDTQYF
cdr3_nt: TGTGCCAGCAGTCGGACTAGCCCTCGCACAGATACGCAGTATTTT

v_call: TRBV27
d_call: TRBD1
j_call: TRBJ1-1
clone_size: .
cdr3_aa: CASSLQSRTGGDTEAFF
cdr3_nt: TGTGCCAGCAGTTTACAATCCCGGACAGGCGGCGACACTGAAGCTTTCTTT

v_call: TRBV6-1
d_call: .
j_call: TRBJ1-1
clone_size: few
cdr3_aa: CASSAMGNTEAFF
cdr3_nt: TGTGCCAGCAGTGCCATGGGGAACACTGAAGCTTTCTTT

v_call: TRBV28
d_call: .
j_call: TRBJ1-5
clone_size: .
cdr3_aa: CASSSTGRGGFDQPQHF
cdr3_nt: TGTGCCAGCAGTTCGACGGGTCGGGGGGGCTTTGATCAGCCCCAGCATTTT

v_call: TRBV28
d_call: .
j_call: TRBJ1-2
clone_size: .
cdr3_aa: CASSLFGRGVYGYTF
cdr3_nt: TGTGCCAGCAGTTTATTCGGCCGAGGGGTCTATGGCTACACCTTC

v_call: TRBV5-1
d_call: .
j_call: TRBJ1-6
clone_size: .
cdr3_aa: CASSFDGRGLNSPLHF
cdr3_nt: TGCGCCAGCAGCTTTGATGGCAGGGGATTGAATTCACCCCTCCACTTT

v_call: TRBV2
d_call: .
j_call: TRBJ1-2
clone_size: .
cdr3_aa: CASSAFREGGYTF
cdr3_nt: TGTGCCAGCAGTGCGTTCAGGGAAGGTGGCTACACCTTC

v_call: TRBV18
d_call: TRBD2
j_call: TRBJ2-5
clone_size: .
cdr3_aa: CASSPTSGQETQYF
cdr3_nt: TGTGCCAGCTCACCTACTAGCGGCCAAGAGACCCAGTACTTC

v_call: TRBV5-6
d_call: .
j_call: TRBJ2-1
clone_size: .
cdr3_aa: CARDGPSNEQFF
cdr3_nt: TGTGCCAGGGACGGACCAAGCAATGAGCAGTTCTTC

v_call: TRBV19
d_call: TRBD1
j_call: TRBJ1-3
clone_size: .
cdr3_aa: CASRSYPGQSATGNTIYF
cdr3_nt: TGTGCCAGTAGATCATATCCGGGACAGTCAGCTACTGGAAACACCATATATTTT

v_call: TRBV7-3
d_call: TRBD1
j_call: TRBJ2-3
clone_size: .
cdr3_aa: CASSSTGWNTQYF
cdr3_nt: TGTGCCAGCAGCTCGACAGGGTGGAATACGCAGTATTTT

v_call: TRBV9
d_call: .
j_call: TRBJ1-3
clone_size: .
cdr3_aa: CASSTTAISGNTIYF
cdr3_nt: TGTGCCAGCAGCACCACAGCCATCTCTGGAAACACCATATATTTT

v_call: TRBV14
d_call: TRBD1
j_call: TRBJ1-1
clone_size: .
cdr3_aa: CASSQPGQSTEAFF
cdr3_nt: TGTGCCAGCAGCCAGCCGGGACAGTCCACTGAAGCTTTCTTT

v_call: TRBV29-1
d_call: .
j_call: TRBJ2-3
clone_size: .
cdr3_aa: CSVEAHTQYF
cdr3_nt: TGCAGCGTTGAGGCACATACGCAGTATTTT

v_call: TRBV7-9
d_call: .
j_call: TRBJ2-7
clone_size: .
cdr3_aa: CASSLNIGYEQYF
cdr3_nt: TGTGCCAGCAGCTTAAACATTGGGTACGAGCAGTACTTC

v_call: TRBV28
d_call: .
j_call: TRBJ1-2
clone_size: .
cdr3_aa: CASSSQPRWGPFNYGYTF
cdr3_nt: TGTGCCAGCAGTTCCCAGCCAAGGTGGGGGCCCTTTAACTATGGCTACACCTTC

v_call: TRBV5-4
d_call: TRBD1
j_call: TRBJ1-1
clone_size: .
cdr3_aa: CASTRGGTEAFF
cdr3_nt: TGTGCCAGCACCAGGGGGGGGACTGAAGCTTTCTTT

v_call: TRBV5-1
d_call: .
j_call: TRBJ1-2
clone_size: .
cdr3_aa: CASSLLNRGNYGYTF
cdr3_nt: TGCGCCAGCAGCTTACTTAACCGGGGGAACTATGGCTACACCTTC

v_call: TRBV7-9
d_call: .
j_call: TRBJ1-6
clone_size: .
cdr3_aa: CASSLLYSPLHF
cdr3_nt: TGTGCCAGCAGCTTACTGTATTCACCCCTCCACTTT